This TCR beta chain was sequenced during a study of T cells in localized non-small cell lung cancer. The V gene's germline CDR1 is MNHGY and CDR2 SAAAGT. The CDR3 extends over 13 amino acids. V lost 5 bases to trimming and J lost 0 bases, with 7 bases between them. Details on this clone: Its antigen is undetermined.

Here immunoSEQ multiplex PCR was the method, and the copy in TCRdb shows in-frame clones only, minus some. This repertoire shows several thousand clones, around 30% found once; its top ten account for about a tenth. Findings and caveats of the study: Adjacent lung held a median 57 of the top 100 tumor clones. In the blood, greater T cell density corresponded to longer overall survival. Heterogeneity remains possible, as sequencing covered one tumor region only.

Source: lung tumor tissue, taken before any cancer treatment. The chain recombines TRBV6-8 with TRBJ1-1, with no clear D. The TCR was taken from a woman aged 35 to 75 with stage II squamous cell lung carcinoma. The CDR3 region is CASSVSVNTEAFF. In DNA form, the CDR3 reads TGTGCCAGCAGTGTTTCTGTGAACACTGAAGCTTTCTTT.